This TCR beta chain is drawn from a study of blood T cell repertoires in COVID-19. Study-wide context: The United States, Italy and Spain provided the acute and convalescent COVID-19 samples.

Study processing details: Reference gene primer amplification yielded estimated nucleated cell counts. TCRdb's copy holds only in-frame clones and misses some; the assay was immunoSEQ multiplex PCR. V, J and clone size are taken as reported in that table, and D and trimming were inferred from the DNA itself. The sample yields 250,000 to 300,000 clones, approximately 91% seen once. Per the germline V gene, CDR1 is SGDLS and CDR2 is YYNGEE. The CDR3 totals 14 residues. V lost 0 bases and J lost 4, with 8 bases in between. The gene calls are TRBV9 and TRBJ1-5; D unclear. Sample: peripheral blood. The TCR originated in a woman aged 35 to 49 who had recovered from COVID-19. The CDR3 reads CASSVAPVNQPQHF. The CDR3 DNA follows: TGTGCCAGCAGCGTAGCACCGGTTAATCAGCCCCAGCATTTT.